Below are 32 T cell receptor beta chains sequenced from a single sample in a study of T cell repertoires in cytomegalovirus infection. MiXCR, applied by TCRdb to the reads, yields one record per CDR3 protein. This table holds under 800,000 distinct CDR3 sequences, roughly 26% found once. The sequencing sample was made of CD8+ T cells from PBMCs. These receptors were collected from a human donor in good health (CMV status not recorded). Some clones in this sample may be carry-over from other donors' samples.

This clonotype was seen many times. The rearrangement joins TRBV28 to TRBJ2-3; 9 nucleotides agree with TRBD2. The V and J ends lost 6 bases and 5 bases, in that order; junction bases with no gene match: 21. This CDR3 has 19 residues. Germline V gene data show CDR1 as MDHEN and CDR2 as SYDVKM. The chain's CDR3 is CASSENRLAGTYGEDTQYF. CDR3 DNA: TGTGCCAGCAGCGAAAACCGGCTAGCGGGGACATACGGGGAAGATACGCAGTATTTT.

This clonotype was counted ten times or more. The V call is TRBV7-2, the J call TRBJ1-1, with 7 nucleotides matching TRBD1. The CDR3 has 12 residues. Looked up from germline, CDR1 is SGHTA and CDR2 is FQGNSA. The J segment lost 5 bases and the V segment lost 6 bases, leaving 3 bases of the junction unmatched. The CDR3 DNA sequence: TGTGCCAGCAGTCCGACAGGGACTGAAGCTTTCTTT. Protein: CASSPTGTEAFF.

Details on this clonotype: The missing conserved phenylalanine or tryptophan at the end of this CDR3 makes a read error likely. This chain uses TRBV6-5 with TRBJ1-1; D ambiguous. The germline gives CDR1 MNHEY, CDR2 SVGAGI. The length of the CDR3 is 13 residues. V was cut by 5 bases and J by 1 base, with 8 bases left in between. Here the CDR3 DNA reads TGTGCCAGCAGTCCCGACGGGAACACTGAAGCTTTCTTA. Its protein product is CASSPDGNTEAFL.

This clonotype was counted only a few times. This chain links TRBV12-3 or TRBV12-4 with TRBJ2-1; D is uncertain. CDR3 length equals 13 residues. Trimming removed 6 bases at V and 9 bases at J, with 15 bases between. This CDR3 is CASSLTSTAEQFF. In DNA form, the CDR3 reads TGTGCCAGCAGCCTTACCTCGACGGCTGAGCAGTTCTTC.

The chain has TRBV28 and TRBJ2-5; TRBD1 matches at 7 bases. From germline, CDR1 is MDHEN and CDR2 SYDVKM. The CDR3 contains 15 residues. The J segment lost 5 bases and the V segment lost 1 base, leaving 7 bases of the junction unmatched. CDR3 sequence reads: CASSLYDRGQETQYF. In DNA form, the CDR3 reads TGTGCCAGCAGTTTATACGATCGGGGACAGGAGACCCAGTACTTC.

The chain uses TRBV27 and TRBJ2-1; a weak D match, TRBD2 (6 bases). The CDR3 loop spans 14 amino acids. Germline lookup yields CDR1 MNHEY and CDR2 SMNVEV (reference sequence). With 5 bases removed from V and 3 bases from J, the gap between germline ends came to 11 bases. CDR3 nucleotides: TGTGCCAGCAGTCACGGGACTTACTACAATGAGCAGTTCTTC. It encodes CASSHGTYYNEQFF.

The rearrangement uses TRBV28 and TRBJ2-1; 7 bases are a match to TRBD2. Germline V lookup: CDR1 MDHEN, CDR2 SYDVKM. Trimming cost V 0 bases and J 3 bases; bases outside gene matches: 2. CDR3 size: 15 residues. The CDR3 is CASSLWRDYYNEQFF. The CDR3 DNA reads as TGTGCCAGCAGTTTATGGCGGGACTACTACAATGAGCAGTTCTTC.

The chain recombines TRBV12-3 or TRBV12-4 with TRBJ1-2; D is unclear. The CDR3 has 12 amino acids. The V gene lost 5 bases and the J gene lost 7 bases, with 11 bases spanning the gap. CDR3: CASSLAWSGYTF. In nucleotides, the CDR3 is TGTGCCAGCAGTCTCGCTTGGTCTGGCTACACCTTC.

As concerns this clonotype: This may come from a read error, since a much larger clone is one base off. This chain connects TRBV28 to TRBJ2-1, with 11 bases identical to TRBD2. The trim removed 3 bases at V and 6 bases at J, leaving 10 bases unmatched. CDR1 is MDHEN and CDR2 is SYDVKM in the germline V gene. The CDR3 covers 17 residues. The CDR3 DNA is TGTGCCAGCAGTTTTTTGACTAGCGGGGTAAGGCCCAATGAGCAGTTCTTC. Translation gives CASSFLTSGVRPNEQFF.

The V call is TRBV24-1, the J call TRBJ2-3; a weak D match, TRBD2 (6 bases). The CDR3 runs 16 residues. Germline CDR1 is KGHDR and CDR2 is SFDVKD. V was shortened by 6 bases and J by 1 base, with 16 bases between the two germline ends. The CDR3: CATSTMRGVCTDTQYF. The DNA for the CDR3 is TGTGCCACCAGTACAATGCGGGGCGTCTGCACAGATACGCAGTATTTT.

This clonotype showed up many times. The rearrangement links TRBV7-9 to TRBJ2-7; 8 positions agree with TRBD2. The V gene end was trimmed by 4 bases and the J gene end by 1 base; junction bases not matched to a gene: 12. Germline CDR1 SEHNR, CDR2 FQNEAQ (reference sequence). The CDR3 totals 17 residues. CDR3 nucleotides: TGTGCCAGCAGCTCTGGAAGCGGGGGCCAGATTTCCTACGAGCAGTACTTC. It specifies CASSSGSGGQISYEQYF.

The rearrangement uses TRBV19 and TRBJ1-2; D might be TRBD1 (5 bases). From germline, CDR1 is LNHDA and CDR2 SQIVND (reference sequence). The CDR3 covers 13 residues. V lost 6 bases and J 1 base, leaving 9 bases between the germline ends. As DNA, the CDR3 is TGTGCCAGTAGGACGACAGATAACTATGGCTACACCTTC. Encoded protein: CASRTTDNYGYTF.

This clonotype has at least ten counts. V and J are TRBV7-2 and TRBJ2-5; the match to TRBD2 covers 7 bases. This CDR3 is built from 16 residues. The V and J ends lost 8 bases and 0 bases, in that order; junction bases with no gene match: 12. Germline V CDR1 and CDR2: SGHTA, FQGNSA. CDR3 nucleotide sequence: TGTGCCAGCTCTATAGGAGCGGGACGGTACCAAGAGACCCAGTACTTC. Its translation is CASSIGAGRYQETQYF.

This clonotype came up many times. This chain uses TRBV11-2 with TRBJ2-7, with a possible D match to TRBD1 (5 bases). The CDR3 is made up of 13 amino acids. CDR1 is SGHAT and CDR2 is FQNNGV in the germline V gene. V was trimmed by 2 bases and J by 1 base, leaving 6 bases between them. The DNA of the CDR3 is TGTGCCAGCAGCTTATCAGGGTCCTACGAGCAGTACGTC. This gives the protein CASSLSGSYEQYV.

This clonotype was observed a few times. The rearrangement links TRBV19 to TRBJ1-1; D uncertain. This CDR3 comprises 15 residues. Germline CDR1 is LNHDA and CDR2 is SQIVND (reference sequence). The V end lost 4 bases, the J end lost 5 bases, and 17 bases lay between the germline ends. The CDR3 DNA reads TGTGCCAGTAGTAACGAGAGGAGGAGAAGGACTGAAGCTTTCTTT. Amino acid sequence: CASSNERRRRTEAFF.

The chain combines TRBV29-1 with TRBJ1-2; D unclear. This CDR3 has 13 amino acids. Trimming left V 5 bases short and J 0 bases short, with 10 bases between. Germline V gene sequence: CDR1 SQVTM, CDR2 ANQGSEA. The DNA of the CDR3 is TGCAGCGTTATTCTGACAACTAACTATGGCTACACCTTC. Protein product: CSVILTTNYGYTF.

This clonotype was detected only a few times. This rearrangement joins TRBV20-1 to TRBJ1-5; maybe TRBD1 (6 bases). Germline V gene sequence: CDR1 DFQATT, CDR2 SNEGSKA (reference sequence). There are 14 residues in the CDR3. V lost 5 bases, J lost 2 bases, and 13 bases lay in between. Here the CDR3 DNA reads TGCAGTGCTCTTAACAGGGTTGGCAATCAGCCCCAGCATTTT. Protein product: CSALNRVGNQPQHF.

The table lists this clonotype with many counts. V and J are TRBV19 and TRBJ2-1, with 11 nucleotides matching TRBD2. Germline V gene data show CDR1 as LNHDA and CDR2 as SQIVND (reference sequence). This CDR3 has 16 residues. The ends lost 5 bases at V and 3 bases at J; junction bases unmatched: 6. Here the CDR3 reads CASSWRLAGNYNEQFF. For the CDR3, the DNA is TGTGCCAGTAGTTGGAGACTAGCGGGGAACTACAATGAGCAGTTCTTC.

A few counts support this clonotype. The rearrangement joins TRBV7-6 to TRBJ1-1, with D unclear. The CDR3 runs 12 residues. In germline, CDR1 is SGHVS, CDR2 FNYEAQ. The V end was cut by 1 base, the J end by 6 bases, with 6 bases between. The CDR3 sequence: CASSLGVPEAFF. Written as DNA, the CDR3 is TGTGCCAGCAGCTTAGGAGTTCCTGAAGCTTTCTTT.

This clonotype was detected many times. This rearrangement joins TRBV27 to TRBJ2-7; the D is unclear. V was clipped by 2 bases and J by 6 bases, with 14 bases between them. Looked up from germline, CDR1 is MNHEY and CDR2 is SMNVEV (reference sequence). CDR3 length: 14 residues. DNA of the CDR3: TGTGCCAGCAGTTTAGGTCTCCCGCTGAGCGAGCAGTACTTC. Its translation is CASSLGLPLSEQYF.

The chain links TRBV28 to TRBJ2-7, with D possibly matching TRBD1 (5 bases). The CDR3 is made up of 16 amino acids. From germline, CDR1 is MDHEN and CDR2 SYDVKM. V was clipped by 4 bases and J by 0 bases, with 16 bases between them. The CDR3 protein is CASSSPITGISYEQYV. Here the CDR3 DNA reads TGTGCCAGCAGTTCCCCCATAACAGGTATCTCCTACGAGCAGTACGTC.

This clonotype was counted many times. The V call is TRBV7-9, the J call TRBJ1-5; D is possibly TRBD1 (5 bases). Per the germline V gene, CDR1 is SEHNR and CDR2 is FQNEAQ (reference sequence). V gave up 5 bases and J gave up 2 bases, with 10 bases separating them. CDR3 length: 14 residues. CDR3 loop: CASSPQGGNQPQHF. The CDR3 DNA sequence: TGTGCCAGCAGCCCTCAGGGAGGCAATCAGCCCCAGCATTTT.

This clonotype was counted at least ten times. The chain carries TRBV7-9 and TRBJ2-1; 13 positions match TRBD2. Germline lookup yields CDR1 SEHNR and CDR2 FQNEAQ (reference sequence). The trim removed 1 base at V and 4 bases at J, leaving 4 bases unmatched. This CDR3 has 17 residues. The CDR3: CASSLGTSGGDYNEQFF. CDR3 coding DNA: TGTGCCAGCAGCTTAGGAACTAGCGGGGGGGATTACAATGAGCAGTTCTTC.

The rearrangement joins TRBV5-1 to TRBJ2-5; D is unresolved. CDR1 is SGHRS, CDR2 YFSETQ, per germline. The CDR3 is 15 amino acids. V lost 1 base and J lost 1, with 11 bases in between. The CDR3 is CASSLKGQIQETQYF. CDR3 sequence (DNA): TGCGCCAGCAGCTTGAAAGGGCAGATCCAAGAGACCCAGTACTTC. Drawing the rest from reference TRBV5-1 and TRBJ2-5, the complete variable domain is KAGVTQTPRYLIKTRGQQVTLSCSPISGHRSVSWYQQTPGQGLQFLFEYFSETQRNKGNFPGRFSGRQFSNSRSEMNVSTLELGDSALYLCASSLKGQIQETQYFGPGTRLLVL.

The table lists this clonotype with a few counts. The CDR3 DNA is TGTGCCAGCAGTGATGGGGCAGCCACAGATACGCAGTATTTT. This sequence encodes CASSDGAATDTQYF. The chain recombines TRBV2 with TRBJ2-3, with D possibly matching TRBD1 (5 bases). Germline V gene sequence: CDR1 SNHLY, CDR2 FYNNEI. V gave up 3 bases and J gave up 2 bases, with 9 bases separating them. There are 14 residues in the CDR3.

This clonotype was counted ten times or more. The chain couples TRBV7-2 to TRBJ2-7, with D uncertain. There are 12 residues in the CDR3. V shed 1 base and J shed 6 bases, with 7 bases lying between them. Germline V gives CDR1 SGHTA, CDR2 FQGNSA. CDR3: CASSLVEGEQYF. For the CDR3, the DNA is TGTGCCAGCAGCTTAGTTGAAGGCGAGCAGTACTTC.

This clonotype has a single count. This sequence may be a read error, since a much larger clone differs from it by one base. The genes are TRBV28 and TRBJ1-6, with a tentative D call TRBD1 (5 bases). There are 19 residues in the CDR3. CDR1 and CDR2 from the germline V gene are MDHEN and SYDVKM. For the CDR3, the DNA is TGTGTCAGCAGTTTAGAGGCCCAGGGTAGGGGAAGGGATAATTCACCCCTCCACTTT. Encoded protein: CVSSLEAQGRGRDNSPLHF.

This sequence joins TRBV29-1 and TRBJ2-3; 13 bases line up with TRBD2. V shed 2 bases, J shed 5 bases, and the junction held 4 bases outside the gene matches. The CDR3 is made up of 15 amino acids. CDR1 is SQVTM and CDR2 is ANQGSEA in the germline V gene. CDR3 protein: CSVERLAGGKDTQYF. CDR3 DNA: TGCAGCGTTGAACGACTAGCGGGGGGTAAAGATACGCAGTATTTT.

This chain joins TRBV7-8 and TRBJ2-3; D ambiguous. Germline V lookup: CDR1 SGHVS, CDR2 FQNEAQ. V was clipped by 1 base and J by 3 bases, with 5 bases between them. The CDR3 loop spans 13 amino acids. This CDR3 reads CASSLGETDTQYF. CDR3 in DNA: TGTGCCAGCAGCTTAGGTGAGACAGATACGCAGTATTTT.

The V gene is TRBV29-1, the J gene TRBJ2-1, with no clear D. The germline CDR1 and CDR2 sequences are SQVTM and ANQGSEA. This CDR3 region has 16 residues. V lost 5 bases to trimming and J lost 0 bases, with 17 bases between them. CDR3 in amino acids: CSVQLGRAVSYNEQFF. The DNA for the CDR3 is TGCAGCGTTCAGCTCGGTAGGGCTGTCTCCTACAATGAGCAGTTCTTC.

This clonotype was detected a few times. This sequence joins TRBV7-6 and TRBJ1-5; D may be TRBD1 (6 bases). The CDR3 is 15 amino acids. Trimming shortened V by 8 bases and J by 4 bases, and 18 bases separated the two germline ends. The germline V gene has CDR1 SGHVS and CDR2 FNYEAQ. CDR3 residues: CASQLMGGQNQPQHF. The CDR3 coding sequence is TGTGCCAGCCAGCTTATGGGGGGCCAAAATCAGCCCCAGCATTTT.

This CDR3 is CASSFGTSAYNEQFF. The CDR3 DNA sequence: TGTGCCAGCAGTTTTGGGACTAGCGCCTACAATGAGCAGTTCTTC. The rearrangement joins TRBV6-2 or TRBV6-3 to TRBJ2-1, with 10 bases that match TRBD2. The CDR3 runs 15 residues. V lost 4 bases to trimming and J lost 2 bases; unmatched junction nucleotides: 2. The germline V gene encodes CDR1 MNHEY and CDR2 SVGEGT.